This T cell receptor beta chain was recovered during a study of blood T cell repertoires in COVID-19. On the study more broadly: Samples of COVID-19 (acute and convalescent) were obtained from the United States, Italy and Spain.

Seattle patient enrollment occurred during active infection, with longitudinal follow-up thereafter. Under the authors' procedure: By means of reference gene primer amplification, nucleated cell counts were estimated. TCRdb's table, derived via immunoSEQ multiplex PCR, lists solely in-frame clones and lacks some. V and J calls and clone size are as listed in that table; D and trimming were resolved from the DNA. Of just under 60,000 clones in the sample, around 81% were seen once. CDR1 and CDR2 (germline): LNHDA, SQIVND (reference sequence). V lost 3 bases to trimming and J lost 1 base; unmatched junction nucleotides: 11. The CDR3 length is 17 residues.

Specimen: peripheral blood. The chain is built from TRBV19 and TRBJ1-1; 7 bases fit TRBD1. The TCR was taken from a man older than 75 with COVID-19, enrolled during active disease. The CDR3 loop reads CASSMRGQVRSNTEAFF. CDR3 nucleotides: TGTGCCAGTAGTATGAGGGGGCAAGTAAGGTCGAACACTGAAGCTTTCTTT.